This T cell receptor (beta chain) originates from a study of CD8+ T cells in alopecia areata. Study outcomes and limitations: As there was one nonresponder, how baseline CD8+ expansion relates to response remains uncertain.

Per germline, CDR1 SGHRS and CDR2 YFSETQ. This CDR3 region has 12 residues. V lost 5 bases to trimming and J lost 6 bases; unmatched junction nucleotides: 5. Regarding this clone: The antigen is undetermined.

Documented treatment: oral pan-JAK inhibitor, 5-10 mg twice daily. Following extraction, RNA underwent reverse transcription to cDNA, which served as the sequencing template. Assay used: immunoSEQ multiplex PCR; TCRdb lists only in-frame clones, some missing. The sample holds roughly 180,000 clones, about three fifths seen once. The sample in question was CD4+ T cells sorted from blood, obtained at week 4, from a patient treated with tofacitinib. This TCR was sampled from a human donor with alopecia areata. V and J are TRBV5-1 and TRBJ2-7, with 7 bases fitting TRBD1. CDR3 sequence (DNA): TGCGCCAGCAGGCAGGGGGATCGCGAGCAGTACTTC. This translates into CASRQGDREQYF. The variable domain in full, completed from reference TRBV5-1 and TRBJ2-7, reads KAGVTQTPRYLIKTRGQQVTLSCSPISGHRSVSWYQQTPGQGLQFLFEYFSETQRNKGNFPGRFSGRQFSNSRSEMNVSTLELGDSALYLCASRQGDREQYFGPGTRLTVT.